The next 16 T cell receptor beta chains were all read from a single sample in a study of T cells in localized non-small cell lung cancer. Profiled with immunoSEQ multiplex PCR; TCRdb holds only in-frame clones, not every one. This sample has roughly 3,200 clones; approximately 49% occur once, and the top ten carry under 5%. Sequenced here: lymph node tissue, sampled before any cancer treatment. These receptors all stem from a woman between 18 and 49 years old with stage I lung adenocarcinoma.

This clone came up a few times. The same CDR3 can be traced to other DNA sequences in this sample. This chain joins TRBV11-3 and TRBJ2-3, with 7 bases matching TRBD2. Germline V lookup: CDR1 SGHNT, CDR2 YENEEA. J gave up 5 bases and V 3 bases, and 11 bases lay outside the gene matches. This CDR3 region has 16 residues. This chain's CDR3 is CASSLELAGGRDTQYF. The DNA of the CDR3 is TGTGCCAGCAGCTTGGAATTAGCGGGTGGCCGAGATACGCAGTATTTT.

Written as DNA, the CDR3 is TGTGCCAGCAGCCCGATCAACAATGGATCGAATGAGCAGTTCTTC. Protein sequence: CASSPINNGSNEQFF. The V and J genes are TRBV14 and TRBJ2-1; D gene ambiguous. Germline CDR1 reads SGHDN; CDR2 reads FVKESK. Trimming pared 4 bases from V and 7 bases from J, leaving 17 bases between. The CDR3 runs to 15 residues. Full variable domain (outside the CDR3, taken from reference TRBV14 and TRBJ2-1): EAGVTQFPSHSVIEKGQTVTLRCDPISGHDNLYWYRRVMGKEIKFLLHFVKESKQDESGMPNNRFLAERTGGTYSTLKVQPAELEDSGVYFCASSPINNGSNEQFFGPGTRLTVL.

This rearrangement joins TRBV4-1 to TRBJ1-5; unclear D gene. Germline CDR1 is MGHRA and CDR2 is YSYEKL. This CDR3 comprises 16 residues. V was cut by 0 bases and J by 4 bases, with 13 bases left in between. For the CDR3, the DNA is TGCGCCAGCAGCCAAGAATCAGGCCGTGCAAATCAGCCCCAGCATTTT. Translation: CASSQESGRANQPQHF.

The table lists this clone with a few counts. The CDR3 sequence is CSVEGQGDDQYF. The CDR3 DNA sequence: TGCAGCGTTGAGGGGCAGGGGGATGACCAGTACTTC. The chain couples TRBV29-1 to TRBJ2-5, with TRBD1 matching 7 bases. Trimming cost V 3 bases and J 10 bases; bases outside gene matches: 8. CDR3 length: 12 residues. The germline V gene has CDR1 SQVTM and CDR2 ANQGSEA.

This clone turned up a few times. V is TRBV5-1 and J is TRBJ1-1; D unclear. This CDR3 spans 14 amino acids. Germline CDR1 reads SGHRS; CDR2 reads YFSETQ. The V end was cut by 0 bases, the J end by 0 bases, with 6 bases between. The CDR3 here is CASSLGALNTEAFF. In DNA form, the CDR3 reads TGCGCCAGCAGCTTGGGAGCCCTGAACACTGAAGCTTTCTTT.

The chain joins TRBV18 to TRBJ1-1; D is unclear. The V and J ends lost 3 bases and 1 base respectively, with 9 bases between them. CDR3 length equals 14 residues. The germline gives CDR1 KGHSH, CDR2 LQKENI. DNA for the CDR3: TGTGCCAGCTCACCTCGCAGACAGAACACTGAAGCTTTCTTT. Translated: CASSPRRQNTEAFF.

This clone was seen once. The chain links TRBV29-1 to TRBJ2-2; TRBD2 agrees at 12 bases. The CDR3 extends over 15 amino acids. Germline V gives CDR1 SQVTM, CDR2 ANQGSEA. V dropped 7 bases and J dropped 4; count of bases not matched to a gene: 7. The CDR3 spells CSARILAGGTGELFF. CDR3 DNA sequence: TGCAGCGCCCGGATACTAGCGGGAGGCACCGGGGAGCTGTTTTTT.

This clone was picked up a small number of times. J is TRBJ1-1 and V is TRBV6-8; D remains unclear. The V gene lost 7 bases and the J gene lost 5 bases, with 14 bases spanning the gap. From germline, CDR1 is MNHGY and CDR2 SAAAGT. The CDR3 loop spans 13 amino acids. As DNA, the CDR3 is TGTGCCAGCAAGGGATCCCGGAGGACTGAAGCTTTCTTT. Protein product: CASKGSRRTEAFF.

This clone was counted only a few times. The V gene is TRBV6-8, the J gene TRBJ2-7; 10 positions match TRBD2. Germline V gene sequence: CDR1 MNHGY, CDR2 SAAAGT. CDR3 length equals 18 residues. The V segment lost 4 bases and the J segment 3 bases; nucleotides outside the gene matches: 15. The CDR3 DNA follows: TGTGCCAGCAGTTCTCCCCGGACTTACTTAGCGGGGGGCTACGAGCAGTACTTC. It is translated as CASSSPRTYLAGGYEQYF.

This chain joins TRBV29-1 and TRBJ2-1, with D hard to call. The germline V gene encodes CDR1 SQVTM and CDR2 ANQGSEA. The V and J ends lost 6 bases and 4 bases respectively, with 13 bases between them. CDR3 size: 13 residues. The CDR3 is CSVPSLGYNEQFF. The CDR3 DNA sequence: TGCAGCGTCCCCTCTTTGGGTTACAATGAGCAGTTCTTC.

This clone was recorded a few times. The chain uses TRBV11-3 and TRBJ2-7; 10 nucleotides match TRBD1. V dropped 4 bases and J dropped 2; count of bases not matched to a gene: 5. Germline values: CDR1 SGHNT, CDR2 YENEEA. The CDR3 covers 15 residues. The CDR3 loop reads CASSWTGGITYEQYF. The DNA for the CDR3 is TGTGCCAGCAGCTGGACAGGGGGTATTACCTACGAGCAGTACTTC.

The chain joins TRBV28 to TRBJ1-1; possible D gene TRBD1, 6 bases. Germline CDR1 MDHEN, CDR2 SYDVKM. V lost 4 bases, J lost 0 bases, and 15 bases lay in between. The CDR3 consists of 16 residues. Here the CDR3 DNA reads TGTGCCAGCAGTTCCCATCGGGGGCCCATGAACACTGAAGCTTTCTTT. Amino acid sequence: CASSSHRGPMNTEAFF.

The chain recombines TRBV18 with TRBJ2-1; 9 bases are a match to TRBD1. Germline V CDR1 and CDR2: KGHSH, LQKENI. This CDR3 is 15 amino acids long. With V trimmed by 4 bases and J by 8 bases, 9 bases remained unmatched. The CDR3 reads CASSLLSGQGHEQFF. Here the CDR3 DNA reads TGTGCCAGCTCACTTTTATCGGGACAGGGTCATGAGCAGTTCTTC.

CDR3 DNA sequence: TGTGCCAGCAGTACCGGACAAGGGGGTGGGGTCACTGAAGCTTTCTTT. Amino acids: CASSTGQGGGVTEAFF. This sequence joins TRBV6-8 and TRBJ1-1, with D perhaps TRBD1 (6 bases). There are 16 residues in the CDR3. The V gene's germline CDR1 is MNHGY and CDR2 SAAAGT. The V gene lost 5 bases and the J gene lost 4 bases, with 20 bases spanning the gap.

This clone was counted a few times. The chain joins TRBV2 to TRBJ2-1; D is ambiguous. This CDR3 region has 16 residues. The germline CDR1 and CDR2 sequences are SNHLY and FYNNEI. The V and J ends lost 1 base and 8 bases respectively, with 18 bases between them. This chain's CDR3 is CASSEEALGKSDEQFF. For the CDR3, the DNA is TGTGCCAGCAGTGAAGAGGCCCTTGGAAAAAGCGATGAGCAGTTCTTC.

CDR3 loop: CASRQRDYGYTF. CDR3 sequence (DNA): TGTGCCAGCAGGCAAAGGGACTATGGCTACACCTTC. The chain is built from TRBV6-8 and TRBJ1-2, with D unresolved. V was trimmed by 6 bases and J by 3 bases, leaving 8 bases between them. The CDR3 sequence is 12 residues long. Looked up from germline, CDR1 is MNHGY and CDR2 is SAAAGT.